These 15 T cell receptor beta chains were sequenced from one sample in a study of T cells in Graves' hyperthyroidism and ophthalmopathy. RNA transcripts served as the template for amplifying TCR beta CDR3 regions. An initial round of RT-PCR targeting the TCR CDR3 relied on the HTBI primer set. TCRdb recomputed calls from the multiplex PCR reads with MiXCR, one row per CDR3 protein. The repertoire holds about 580,000 distinct CDR3 sequences, with about 45% as singletons. The sample taken for sequencing was peripheral blood or thyroid tissue (not recorded which). The receptor set was obtained from a woman aged 18-29 years with Graves' hyperthyroidism.

CDR3 sequence (DNA): TGTGCCAGCAGCCAAGGGAGGAGGACAGGGGAGCTGTTTTTT. This translates into CASSQGRRTGELFF. The V gene is TRBV14, the J gene TRBJ2-2; either TRBD1 or TRBD2 may fit D (5 bases each). Germline loops: CDR1 SGHDN, CDR2 FVKESK. The CDR3 sequence is 14 residues long. V was shortened by 1 base and J by 8 bases, with 11 bases between the two germline ends.

This clonotype was detected many times. The chain carries TRBV6-5 and TRBJ2-7, with TRBD1 as a possible D gene (6 bases). CDR1 MNHEY and CDR2 SVGAGI come from the germline V gene. The CDR3 spans 11 residues. Trimming stripped 8 bases from V and 2 bases from J, with 7 bases between. The CDR3 reads CASGQPYEQYF. CDR3 DNA sequence: TGTGCCAGCGGACAGCCCTACGAGCAGTACTTC.

The rearrangement uses TRBV12-3 or TRBV12-4 and TRBJ1-1; D not certain. The CDR3 runs to 12 residues. V lost 3 bases and J 7 bases, leaving 9 bases between the germline ends. The CDR3 protein is CASSFLANEAFF. The CDR3 DNA sequence: TGTGCCAGCAGTTTTCTGGCGAATGAAGCTTTCTTT.

This clonotype was seen at least ten times. The gene calls are TRBV7-9 and TRBJ1-5; the D gene is possibly TRBD1 (5 bases). The length of the CDR3 is 15 residues. V shed 0 bases and J shed 0 bases, with 6 bases lying between them. Germline-derived CDR1 and CDR2 are SEHNR and FQNEAQ (reference sequence). CDR3: CASSLAGGSNQPQHF. The CDR3, as DNA: TGTGCCAGCAGCTTAGCCGGGGGTAGCAATCAGCCCCAGCATTTT. The variable domain in full, completed from reference TRBV7-9 and TRBJ1-5, reads DTGVSQNPRHKITKRGQNVTFRCDPISEHNRLYWYRQTLGQGPEFLTYFQNEAQLEKSRLLSDRFSAERPKGSFSTLEIQRTEQGDSAMYLCASSLAGGSNQPQHFGDGTRLSIL.

The chain recombines TRBV20-1 with TRBJ2-5, with TRBD1 identical over 8 bases. Germline CDR1 reads DFQATT; CDR2 reads SNEGSKA (reference sequence). The CDR3 is made up of 15 amino acids. V dropped 3 bases and J dropped 3; count of bases not matched to a gene: 9. CDR3 DNA sequence: TGCAGTGCTAGGACAGGGGACAGAGGAGAAGAGACCCAGTACTTC. Amino acid sequence: CSARTGDRGEETQYF.

Many counts were recorded for this clonotype. This chain uses TRBV7-2 with TRBJ2-7, with 12 bases lining up with TRBD1. Germline V gene sequence: CDR1 SGHTA, CDR2 FQGNSA. The CDR3 covers 15 residues. V shed 1 base and J 5 bases; nucleotides not matched to a gene: 3. CDR3 bases: TGTGCCAGCAGCTTAGGGGGGACAGGGGGCAACGAGCAGTACTTC. It is translated as CASSLGGTGGNEQYF.

This clonotype was found once. V is TRBV2 and J is TRBJ2-5, with 7 bases fitting TRBD1. Germline V lookup: CDR1 SNHLY, CDR2 FYNNEI. The CDR3 loop spans 14 amino acids. V shed 6 bases and J 5 bases; nucleotides not matched to a gene: 9. The CDR3 DNA follows: TGTGCCAGCAGCCCACAGGGGCTTGGTGAGACCCAGTACTTC. It codes for CASSPQGLGETQYF.

This clonotype was observed at least ten times. V usage is TRBV4-1 and J usage is TRBJ1-5; D is uncertain. There are 14 residues in the CDR3. Trimming stripped 4 bases from V and 4 bases from J, with 11 bases between. Germline V gene sequence: CDR1 MGHRA, CDR2 YSYEKL. CDR3 sequence (DNA): TGCGCCAGCAGCCTAAAGTCCGGGAATCAGCCCCAGCATTTT. Protein: CASSLKSGNQPQHF.

This chain links TRBV14 with TRBJ2-1; the match to TRBD2 covers 7 bases. With 0 bases clipped from V and 0 bases from J, the junction kept 8 bases outside the gene matches. CDR1 and CDR2 (germline): SGHDN, FVKESK. CDR3 size: 18 residues. The CDR3 DNA is TGTGCCAGCAGCCAAGATCATCAGCGGGGAAGCTCCTACAATGAGCAGTTCTTC. Translating gives CASSQDHQRGSSYNEQFF.

This clonotype occurred many times. V gene TRBV29-1 combines with J gene TRBJ2-5; TRBD1 matches 9 bases. Unmatched junction bases numbered 4, after V lost 1 base and J lost 1 base. From germline, CDR1 is SQVTM and CDR2 ANQGSEA. This CDR3 is 15 amino acids long. The CDR3 region has the DNA TGCAGCGTTGAAGGATACAGGGGGCTCCAAGAGACCCAGTACTTC. This codes for CSVEGYRGLQETQYF.

In regard to this clonotype: The CDR3 end shows no conserved phenylalanine or tryptophan, and so a read error is likely. No DNA is shown, since the ends of the CDR3 on it are uncertain; the CDR3 is the one TCRdb lists. The genes are TRBV7-2 and TRBJ2-6; no check of the table's D call, TRBD2, against the DNA was made. The CDR3 length is 8 residues, termini included. Germline lookup yields CDR1 SGHTA and CDR2 FQGNSA. CDR3 amino acids: CASSLDGE.

This clonotype appeared many times. This chain uses TRBV7-9 with TRBJ1-5, with D maybe TRBD1 (5 bases). V was pared by 5 bases and J by 4 bases, with 12 bases between. The CDR3 contains 14 residues. Germline CDR1 and CDR2: SEHNR and FQNEAQ (reference sequence). CDR3 sequence (DNA): TGTGCCAGCAGCCTTGGGGCTGCTAATCAGCCCCAGCATTTT. It yields the protein CASSLGAANQPQHF.

This rearrangement joins TRBV20-1 to TRBJ1-1; unclear D gene. The CDR3 is 14 amino acids. Germline V CDR1 and CDR2: DFQATT, SNEGSKA (reference sequence). The V end was cut by 3 bases, the J end by 3 bases, with 14 bases between. CDR3 bases: TGCAGTGCTAGGCGGCCCGGGTGGGACACTGAAGCTTTCTTT. Protein: CSARRPGWDTEAFF.

A word on this clonotype: A junction boundary mismatches the germline segment, possibly from a read error. The chain recombines TRBV7-9 with TRBJ1-3; no firm D call. CDR3 size: 17 residues. Germline V gene lookup returns CDR1 SEHNR and CDR2 FQNEAQ (reference sequence). CDR3 in amino acids: CASSQEGRTPSGNTIYF. The CDR3 DNA follows: TGCGCCAGCAGCCAAGAGGGCAGGACTCCCTCTGGAAACACCATATATTTT.

Comments on this clonotype: The conserved phenylalanine or tryptophan is not found at the CDR3 terminus, so this likely reflects a read error. The V and J genes are TRBV6-1 and TRBJ1-5, with D possibly being TRBD1 (6 bases). V was cut by 6 bases and J by 4 bases, with 10 bases left in between. The germline CDR1 and CDR2 sequences are MNHNS and SASEGT. CDR3 length equals 13 residues. The CDR3 DNA follows: TGTGCCAGCAGAGTCGACAGGAATCAGCCCCAGCATCTT. It yields the protein CASRVDRNQPQHL.